This TCR beta chain was found in a study of shared T cell receptors in the human thymus. This CDR3 is built from 15 residues. Germline values: CDR1 MGHDK, CDR2 SYGVNS. V was clipped by 1 base and J by 2 bases; unmatched bases: 2. Some clones are missing from TCRdb's copy, which holds only in-frame ones; the method was immunoSEQ multiplex PCR. The data show about 660,000 clones, approximately 87% seen once. The sample was also reused in another study, on human thymus T cells. That investigation notes: Healthy Finnish infants undergoing corrective surgery for congenital heart defects provided the donor material. Thymus specimens were resections from corrective heart surgery. Thymic and blood repertoires seemed to show skewed V and J gene use. There were highly overlapping thymic repertoires among unrelated individuals, as related research reported.

The V gene is TRBV25-1, the J gene TRBJ2-7, with TRBD2 matching 10 bases. The sequence was collected from a boy younger than two with a congenital heart defect. The sample comprised thymocytes. The CDR3 DNA sequence: TGTGCCAGCAGTGAATCTAGCGGGGGTACCTACGAGCAGTACTTC. Residues: CASSESSGGTYEQYF.